This TCR beta chain was recorded in a study of cytomegalovirus exposure and HLA in healthy donors. The CDR3 consists of 12 residues. The germline gives CDR1 MNHEY, CDR2 SVGAGI. V dropped 10 bases and J dropped 4; count of bases not matched to a gene: 5. With 60 Vbeta and 13 Jbeta primers, the PCR was carried out. Produced via immunoSEQ multiplex PCR; TCRdb's table is partial and in-frame only. The table has under 200,000 clones, roughly 80% seen once. As regards this clone: As yet, its antigen is unknown.

Study-wide points: There were several of the most significant clusters that appeared linked to common viral pathogens in a later analysis. Donors were assumed by presence/absence analyses to have roughly uniform sequencing depth.

Sequencing input: PBMCs. The genes are TRBV6-5 and TRBJ1-2, with 8 bases fitting TRBD1. This clonotype was sampled from a man aged 60 to 75 in good health and CMV-seronegative. The CDR3 DNA reads TGTGCCATCATGGACAGGGTCTATGGCTACACCTTC. It yields the protein CAIMDRVYGYTF.